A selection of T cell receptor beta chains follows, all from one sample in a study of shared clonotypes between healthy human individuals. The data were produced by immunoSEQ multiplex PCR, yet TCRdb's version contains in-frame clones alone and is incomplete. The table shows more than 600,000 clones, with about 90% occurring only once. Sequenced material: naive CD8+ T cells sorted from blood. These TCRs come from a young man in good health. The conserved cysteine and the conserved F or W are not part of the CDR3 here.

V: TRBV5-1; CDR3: ASSLRGGSYEQY
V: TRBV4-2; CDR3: ASSSRLAGASLQY
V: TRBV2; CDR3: ASSGDSIRFGEQF
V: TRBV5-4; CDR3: ASSLRQGVDEQY
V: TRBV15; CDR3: ATSRDSSGDNEQF
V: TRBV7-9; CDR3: AGMTGGTYEQY
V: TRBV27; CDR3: ASSLLTLAGEVDEQF
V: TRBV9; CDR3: ASRLGADRDTEAF
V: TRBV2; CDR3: ASSEGTGLNEQF
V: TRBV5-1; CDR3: ASSDDVADGDTQY
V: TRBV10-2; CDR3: ASREPGQGPGYT
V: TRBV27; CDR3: ASRTDRGKLRNEQF
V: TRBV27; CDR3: ASSLQGDEQY
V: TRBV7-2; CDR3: ASSRSRDSSSYEQY
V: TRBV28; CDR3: ASSLRVLFNEQF
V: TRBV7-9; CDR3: ASSPWGRNTEAF
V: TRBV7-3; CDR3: ASSLRLAGDNEQF
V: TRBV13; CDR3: ASSSLAEAF
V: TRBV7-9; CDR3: ACGRPSLQETQY
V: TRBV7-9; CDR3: ASWGGVSGNTIY
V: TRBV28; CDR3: ASSLGTAGWYNEQF
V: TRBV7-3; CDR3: ASSDFTGTKSLGGYT